This TCR beta chain was recovered during a study of persistence of HIV-infected CD4 T cells. Whole-study context: Isolated cells were CMV- and HIV-1 Gag-responding CD4+ T cells.

Details on this clone: Its antigen remains unknown.

Overlapping HIV-1 Gag 15-mer peptides at 0.85 to 1 ug per peptide per mL were used. CD40L/CD69 double-negative CD45RO-high memory CD4+ T cells were collected. Donors had undetectable plasma HIV-1 RNA, under 50 copies/mL, for 4+ years. Before stimulation, PBMCs underwent CD8+ T cell depletion. Sequencing used immunoSEQ version 4 in survey mode. Measured with immunoSEQ multiplex PCR; TCRdb has only the in-frame clones, and not every one. The sample holds around 42,000 clones, approximately 80% seen once. This sample comprised CD4+ T cells sorted from PBMCs after roughly 19-hour stimulation, obtained from a patient who received antiretroviral therapy. This TCR derives from an adult man with HIV who was CMV-seropositive.

The CDR3 DNA sequence: TGCGCCAGCAGCTTGGAGGCAGGGAACAAAAACATTCAGTACTTC. Its translation is CASSLEAGNKNIQYF. The V call is TRBV5-1, the J call TRBJ2-4; a weak D match, TRBD1 (5 bases). Germline V lookup: CDR1 SGHRS, CDR2 YFSETQ. V was trimmed by 0 bases and J by 3 bases, leaving 10 bases between them. The CDR3 is 15 residues long.